This T cell receptor (beta chain) appears in the sequencing data of a study of CD8 T cells in ankylosing spondylitis. Overall study results and limits: Earlier studies detected some motif variants in reactive arthritis synovial fluid and blood. Within matched ankylosing spondylitis synovial fluid, disease-linked clones were reportedly significantly enriched. A motif of eight highly homologous TCR beta variants was seen as apparently characteristic of ankylosing spondylitis blood. Relatively rare in peripheral blood, disease-linked clones were also CD8+.

Trimming left V 4 bases short and J 1 base short, with 13 bases between. Germline-derived CDR1 and CDR2 are SGHTA and FQGTGA. This CDR3 spans 15 amino acids. As to this clonotype: The antigen is not known.

Via MiXCR, TCRdb re-called the 5' RACE reads, giving one row per CDR3 protein. The data show 200,000 to 250,000 distinct CDR3 sequences, 18% seen once. The clonotype originates from a male donor with ankylosing spondylitis. The sequencing sample was made of blood, either unsorted or a sorted T cell fraction (not recorded which). The chain joins TRBV7-3 to TRBJ2-5, with a weak D call TRBD2 (5 bases). The chain's CDR3 is CASSWIGGSQETQYF. CDR3 DNA: TGTGCCAGCAGCTGGATCGGAGGCAGCCAAGAGACCCAGTACTTC.